Listed here are 10 T cell receptor beta chains from one sample, sequenced in a study of blood T cell repertoires in COVID-19. Produced via immunoSEQ multiplex PCR; TCRdb's table is partial and in-frame only. The data show tens of thousands of clones, roughly three quarters seen once. Material: peripheral blood. All receptors derive from a man between 65 and 85 years old with acute or convalescent COVID-19.

There are a few counts of this clone. The rearrangement links TRBV6-6 to TRBJ1-1, with a weak D call TRBD1 (5 bases). The germline V gene has CDR1 MNHNY and CDR2 SVGAGI (reference sequence). Trimming stripped 2 bases from V and 6 bases from J, with 19 bases between. The length of the CDR3 is 16 residues. Written as DNA, the CDR3 is TGTGCCAGCAGTTACGCCAGGGTTGCGTGGCTCTCTGAAGCTTTCTTT. This sequence encodes CASSYARVAWLSEAFF.

The chain couples TRBV2 to TRBJ1-5, with D possibly matching TRBD1 (5 bases). With 5 bases removed from V and 6 bases from J, the gap between germline ends came to 8 bases. Germline V gene sequence: CDR1 SNHLY, CDR2 FYNNEI. This CDR3 is built from 12 residues. The CDR3: CASSRRGQPQHF. The CDR3 DNA follows: TGTGCCAGCAGTCGTAGGGGTCAGCCCCAGCATTTT.

The DNA for the CDR3 is TGCGCCAGCAGCAGACAGGGACCCGATGAGCAGTTCTTC. Translated, it gives CASSRQGPDEQFF. The V and J genes are TRBV5-1 and TRBJ2-1, with TRBD1 identical over 7 bases. Germline V gene lookup returns CDR1 SGHRS and CDR2 YFSETQ. After removal of 4 bases from V and 8 bases from J, the junction contained 6 bases not matched to a gene. The CDR3 runs to 13 residues.

The chain is built from TRBV4-2 and TRBJ1-5; 8 bases align to TRBD1. The CDR3 totals 16 residues. Per the germline V gene, CDR1 is LGHNA and CDR2 is YNFKEQ. Trimming at V came to 0 bases and at J to 3 bases, leaving 4 bases not matched to a gene. This chain's CDR3 is CASSQDQGAFNQPQHF. The CDR3 bases are TGTGCCAGCAGCCAAGATCAGGGGGCCTTCAATCAGCCCCAGCATTTT.

V and J are TRBV19 and TRBJ1-2; D possibly corresponds to TRBD1 (5 bases). Trimming shortened V by 0 bases and J by 3 bases, and 11 bases separated the two germline ends. Germline V gene data show CDR1 as LNHDA and CDR2 as SQIVND (reference sequence). The CDR3 extends over 15 amino acids. CDR3 region: CASSIDRGRDYGYTF. The CDR3 DNA is TGTGCCAGTAGTATAGATCGTGGCAGGGACTATGGCTACACCTTC.

This chain uses TRBV13 with TRBJ1-3; the match to TRBD1 covers 7 bases. With 5 bases clipped from V and 6 bases from J, the junction kept 7 bases outside the gene matches. The V gene's germline CDR1 is PRHDT and CDR2 FYEKMQ (reference sequence). The CDR3 extends over 14 amino acids. This CDR3 reads CASSPDRALNTIYF. The CDR3 DNA follows: TGTGCCAGCAGCCCCGACAGGGCCTTAAACACCATATATTTT.

The chain combines TRBV7-6 with TRBJ2-3, with TRBD2 as a possible D gene (5 bases). Germline values: CDR1 SGHVS, CDR2 FNYEAQ. Between the trimmed V and J ends, which lost 4 bases and 6 bases, there was a span of 14 bases. The CDR3 extends over 14 amino acids. The CDR3 bases are TGTGCCAGCAGCTCCGGAGGAAGCAGCGATACGCAGTATTTT. This codes for CASSSGGSSDTQYF.

The chain links TRBV20-1 to TRBJ2-2; 14 bases are a match to TRBD2. Germline lookup yields CDR1 DFQATT and CDR2 SNEGSKA (reference sequence). V lost 3 bases, J lost 4 bases, and 7 bases stayed unmatched. The CDR3 runs to 17 residues. DNA for the CDR3: TGCAGTGCTAGTCCGGGACTAGCGGGAGTGGGCACCGGGGAGCTGTTTTTT. It translates to CSASPGLAGVGTGELFF.

This chain joins TRBV5-1 and TRBJ2-5; D uncertain. CDR3 size: 14 residues. Trimming shortened V by 0 bases and J by 0 bases, and 6 bases separated the two germline ends. The germline V gene encodes CDR1 SGHRS and CDR2 YFSETQ. The CDR3 region is CASSLAPDQETQYF. DNA of the CDR3: TGCGCCAGCAGCTTGGCCCCAGACCAAGAGACCCAGTACTTC.

This clone appeared once. The gene calls are TRBV29-1 and TRBJ2-7, with 12 bases fitting TRBD2. The CDR3 contains 12 residues. V lost 5 bases and J lost 7; bases outside the gene matches: 3. Germline V gene lookup returns CDR1 SQVTM and CDR2 ANQGSEA. The DNA for the CDR3 is TGCAGCGTTCTAGCGGGAGGGGGGGAGCAGTACTTC. Its protein is CSVLAGGGEQYF.